This TCR beta chain was obtained from a study of T-cell memory formation after mild COVID-19. Study results and limitations: Second-wave clones peaking on day 37 lacked confirmed SARS-CoV-2 specificity. For contracting clones, CD4+ ones sat mainly in CM and EM, CD8+ in EMRA.

V was trimmed by 5 bases and J by 1 base, leaving 14 bases between them. The CDR3 has 15 amino acids. Germline V CDR1 and CDR2: SEHNR, FQNEAQ (reference sequence). This clonotype was detected a few times. The antigen is not known. TCRdb itself ran the 5' RACE reads through MiXCR, one entry per CDR3 protein. The sample includes hundreds of thousands of distinct CDR3 sequences, 15% to 20% seen only once; the top ten take approximately 13%. Material: PBMCs or a T cell subset sorted from them (not recorded which). The chain combines TRBV7-9 with TRBJ1-1; D is undetermined. This receptor was obtained from an adult woman who had mild COVID-19 (a few samples of this study predate the infection). Cell type and time point are not known. The CDR3, as DNA: TGTGCCAGCAGCCCCCGCGCGGTTTCGAACACTGAAGCTTTCTTT. Its protein product is CASSPRAVSNTEAFF.